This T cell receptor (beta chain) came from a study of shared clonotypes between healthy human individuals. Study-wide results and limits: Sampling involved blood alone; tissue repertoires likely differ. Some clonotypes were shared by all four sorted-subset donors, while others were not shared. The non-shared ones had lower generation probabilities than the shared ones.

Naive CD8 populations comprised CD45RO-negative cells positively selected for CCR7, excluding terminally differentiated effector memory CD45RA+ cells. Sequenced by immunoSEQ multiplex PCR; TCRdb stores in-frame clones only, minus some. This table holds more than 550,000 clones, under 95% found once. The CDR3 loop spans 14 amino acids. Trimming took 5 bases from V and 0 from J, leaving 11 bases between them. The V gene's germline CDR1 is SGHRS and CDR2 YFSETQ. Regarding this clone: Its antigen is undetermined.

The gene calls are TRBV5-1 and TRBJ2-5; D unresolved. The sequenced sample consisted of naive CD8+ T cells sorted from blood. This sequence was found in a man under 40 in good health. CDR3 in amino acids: CASSTRTDQETQYF. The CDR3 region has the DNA TGCGCCAGCAGTACGCGGACGGACCAAGAGACCCAGTACTTC.